The 28 T cell receptor beta chains below were found in one sample sequenced in a study of OX40 agonist ivuxolimab in advanced cancers. Here immunoSEQ multiplex PCR was the method, and the copy in TCRdb shows in-frame clones only, minus some. The sample has about 62,000 clones; 85% are singletons. The sample consisted of CD4+ or CD8+ T cells sorted from blood, taken in a trial of the OX40 agonist ivuxolimab. The receptors come from an adult with an advanced solid tumor such as melanoma, head and neck, liver or kidney cancer.

V is TRBV7-9 and J is TRBJ2-1, with TRBD2 matching over 9 bases. CDR1 SEHNR and CDR2 FQNEAQ come from the germline V gene (reference sequence). The CDR3 spans 16 residues. With V trimmed by 0 bases and J by 10 bases, 10 bases remained unmatched. The CDR3 DNA is TGTGCCAGCAGCTTAGCGATGGCTAGCGGGACTCTGGAGCAGTTCTTC. Translation: CASSLAMASGTLEQFF.

The V and J genes are TRBV18 and TRBJ2-7, with 11 nucleotides matching TRBD2. Per germline, CDR1 KGHSH and CDR2 LQKENI. V dropped 5 bases and J dropped 6; count of bases not matched to a gene: 3. CDR3 length equals 13 residues. CDR3 bases: TGTGCCAGCTCAGCTCTAGCGGGAGGCGAGCAGTACTTC. This codes for CASSALAGGEQYF.

In nucleotides, the CDR3 is TGTGCCAGCAGCTTGGCTTTCGATGAGCAGTTCTTC. Amino acids: CASSLAFDEQFF. V gene TRBV5-5 combines with J gene TRBJ2-1, with unresolved D. The CDR3 sequence is 12 residues long. Per germline, CDR1 SGHKS and CDR2 YYEKEE (reference sequence). V shed 0 bases and J shed 8 bases, with 6 bases lying between them.

This chain uses TRBV7-6 with TRBJ2-2; 10 bases are a match to TRBD2. V was clipped by 1 base and J by 6 bases; unmatched bases: 5. This CDR3 has 16 amino acids. Germline CDR1 and CDR2: SGHVS and FNYEAQ. CDR3 DNA: TGTGCCAGCAGCTTAGAATCTAGCGGGAGTTCCGGGGAGCTGTTTTTT. It specifies CASSLESSGSSGELFF.

This chain joins TRBV19 and TRBJ2-1; TRBD1 matches at 7 bases. Trimming at V came to 1 base and at J to 5 bases, leaving 5 bases not matched to a gene. The CDR3 consists of 15 residues. Germline V gene lookup returns CDR1 LNHDA and CDR2 SQIVND (reference sequence). CDR3 region: CASSIGKGAHNEQFF. The CDR3, as DNA: TGTGCCAGTAGTATAGGAAAGGGGGCCCACAATGAGCAGTTCTTC.

The rearrangement uses TRBV4-2 and TRBJ1-3; the D is unclear. There are 16 residues in the CDR3. Germline-derived CDR1 and CDR2 are LGHNA and YNFKEQ. V shed 0 bases and J shed 0 bases, with 9 bases lying between them. The CDR3 nucleotides read TGTGCCAGCAGCCAAGATACCCAGATCTCTGGAAACACCATATATTTT. It codes for CASSQDTQISGNTIYF.

Only a few counts were recorded for this clone. This sample includes further DNA sequences coding for the same CDR3. This chain connects TRBV4-1 to TRBJ1-5; D gene unclear. Per the germline V gene, CDR1 is MGHRA and CDR2 is YSYEKL. The CDR3 contains 13 residues. The ends were cut back, 1 base at V and 7 bases at J, with 8 bases in the middle. In nucleotides, the CDR3 is TGCGCCAGCAGCCAAGGGCCGGAACAGCCCCAGCATTTT. Translated: CASSQGPEQPQHF.

Points on this clone: One junction end disagrees with the germline gene, perhaps due to a read error. Other DNA sequences in this sample translate to the same CDR3. This sequence joins TRBV30 and TRBJ1-2, with D unclear. This CDR3 spans 12 amino acids. Germline V lookup: CDR1 GTSNPN, CDR2 SVGIG (reference sequence). CDR3 residues: CAWSVRSYGYTF. The CDR3 nucleotides are TGTGCTTGGAGTGTACGGAGCTATGGCTACACCTTC.

The genes are TRBV28 and TRBJ2-5, with 7 bases aligning to TRBD1. This CDR3 has 14 amino acids. V was pared by 4 bases and J by 1 base, with 3 bases of the junction left unmatched. Germline V lookup: CDR1 MDHEN, CDR2 SYDVKM. CDR3 protein: CASSSGQFQETQYF. CDR3 DNA: TGTGCCAGCAGTTCGGGACAGTTCCAAGAGACCCAGTACTTC.

This clone was recorded once. This sequence joins TRBV25-1 and TRBJ2-1; 11 bases are a match to TRBD1. V lost 8 bases to trimming and J lost 4 bases; unmatched junction nucleotides: 10. The CDR3 covers 16 residues. CDR1 MGHDK and CDR2 SYGVNS come from the germline V gene. The CDR3 region is CASQQTRDRGYNEQFF. DNA of the CDR3: TGTGCCAGCCAGCAGACCCGGGACAGGGGGTACAATGAGCAGTTCTTC.

This clone was detected once. J is TRBJ2-5 and V is TRBV15; no firm D call. This CDR3 comprises 12 residues. Germline V gene sequence: CDR1 LNHNV, CDR2 YYDKDF (reference sequence). Between the trimmed V and J ends, which lost 3 bases and 12 bases, there was a span of 14 bases. The CDR3 region has the DNA TGTGCCACCAGCAGGACCCTAGGCCAGGAGTACTTC. This sequence encodes CATSRTLGQEYF.

The chain uses TRBV6-6 and TRBJ2-5; 8 bases match TRBD2. The trim removed 10 bases at V and 5 bases at J, leaving 12 bases unmatched. The CDR3 totals 14 residues. The germline V gene has CDR1 MNHNY and CDR2 SVGAGI (reference sequence). DNA for the CDR3: TGTGCCACCCAGTTAGCGGGAAGCTCTGAGACCCAGTACTTC. Protein sequence: CATQLAGSSETQYF.

As concerns this clone: One end of the junction does not line up with germline, which may come from a read error. The chain has TRBV2 and TRBJ2-5; weak D call: TRBD1 (6 bases). The J call is in doubt because the DNA end fits TRBJ2-7 better. CDR3 size: 14 residues. Germline values: CDR1 SNHLY, CDR2 FYNNEI. CDR3 sequence (DNA): TGTGCCAGCAGGGAAGACAGGTACTCCTACGAGCAGTACTTC. It is translated as CASREDRYSYEQYF.

The chain combines TRBV2 with TRBJ2-1; D possibly corresponds to TRBD2 (5 bases). Germline CDR1 is SNHLY and CDR2 is FYNNEI. The ends were cut back, 2 bases at V and 0 bases at J, with 8 bases in the middle. The CDR3 runs to 15 residues. In DNA, the CDR3 is TGTGCCAGCAGTGAAAACCGGGACTCCTACAATGAGCAGTTCTTC. Encoded protein: CASSENRDSYNEQFF. Full variable domain (rest looked up from reference TRBV2 and TRBJ2-1): EPEVTQTPSHQVTQMGQEVILRCVPISNHLYFYWYRQILGQKVEFLVSFYNNEISEKSEIFDDQFSVERPDGSNFTLKIRSTKLEDSAMYFCASSENRDSYNEQFFGPGTRLTVL.

The rearrangement uses TRBV9 and TRBJ2-7; tentatively, D is TRBD1 or TRBD2 (6 bases each). Trimming cost V 0 bases and J 4 bases, with 11 bases left between them. Germline CDR1 SGDLS, CDR2 YYNGEE. The CDR3 covers 14 residues. The CDR3 loop reads CASSVDQGRYEQYF. CDR3 bases: TGTGCCAGCAGCGTAGACCAGGGGAGGTACGAGCAGTACTTC.

CDR3 protein: CAISSDRGRGAFF. The CDR3 region has the DNA TGTGCCATCAGCTCTGACAGGGGGAGAGGAGCTTTCTTT. This chain links TRBV10-3 with TRBJ1-1, with 9 bases that match TRBD1. V was pared by 6 bases and J by 10 bases, with 9 bases of the junction left unmatched. Germline V gene sequence: CDR1 ENHRY, CDR2 SYGVKD. This CDR3 has 13 residues.

The DNA of the CDR3 is TGTGCCAGCAGTTTGGGCAGGGGCACTGAAGCTTTCTTT. Protein sequence: CASSLGRGTEAFF. V is TRBV28 and J is TRBJ1-1; a possible D gene is TRBD1 (6 bases). CDR3 length equals 13 residues. V lost 3 bases and J lost 4, with 9 bases in between. Per the germline V gene, CDR1 is MDHEN and CDR2 is SYDVKM.

The gene calls are TRBV27 and TRBJ2-7; D is uncertain. Germline CDR1 reads MNHEY; CDR2 reads SMNVEV (reference sequence). The CDR3 spans 13 residues. V was clipped by 3 bases and J by 3 bases, with 9 bases between them. CDR3: CASSLVAHYEQYF. The CDR3 bases are TGTGCCAGCAGTTTGGTGGCACACTACGAGCAGTACTTC.

The chain carries TRBV19 and TRBJ2-5, with 7 bases identical to TRBD2. J gave up 4 bases and V 6 bases, and 11 bases lay outside the gene matches. The CDR3 extends over 15 amino acids. Looked up from germline, CDR1 is LNHDA and CDR2 is SQIVND (reference sequence). CDR3 sequence: CASSAPREVGETQYF. CDR3 nucleotides: TGTGCCAGTAGCGCCCCTCGGGAGGTGGGAGAGACCCAGTACTTC.

This clone has a single count. This sequence joins TRBV5-4 and TRBJ2-1; D is perhaps TRBD1 or TRBD2 (5 bases each). The CDR3 extends over 14 amino acids. V lost 1 base to trimming and J lost 8 bases, with 13 bases between them. Germline CDR1 reads SGHNT; CDR2 reads YYREEE (reference sequence). Written as DNA, the CDR3 is TGTGCCAGCAGCTTGTGGTCGGGGCACCATGAGCAGTTCTTC. It codes for CASSLWSGHHEQFF.

The rearrangement joins TRBV29-1 to TRBJ2-3; D possibly uses TRBD1 or TRBD2 (5 bases each). Trimming left V 5 bases short and J 0 bases short, with 9 bases between. This CDR3 has 13 residues. Germline V gene lookup returns CDR1 SQVTM and CDR2 ANQGSEA. The CDR3 sequence is CSVRDPSTDTQYF. CDR3 nucleotide sequence: TGCAGCGTTCGGGACCCTAGCACAGATACGCAGTATTTT.

The chain employs TRBV5-5 and TRBJ1-5, with 7 positions matching TRBD1. Germline V gene lookup returns CDR1 SGHKS and CDR2 YYEKEE (reference sequence). The ends lost 4 bases at V and 5 bases at J; junction bases unmatched: 6. This CDR3 region has 14 residues. The CDR3 DNA follows: TGTGCCAGCAGCAACCCTGACAGGGATCAGCCCCAGCATTTT. Protein sequence: CASSNPDRDQPQHF.

The chain combines TRBV5-4 with TRBJ2-6, with D unclear. The germline V and J ends were trimmed by 5 bases and 0 bases, with 12 bases remaining between them. The germline V gene encodes CDR1 SGHNT and CDR2 YYREEE (reference sequence). The CDR3 covers 16 residues. CDR3: CASSPSPSSGANVLTF. CDR3 in DNA: TGTGCCAGCAGTCCATCACCGAGCTCTGGGGCCAACGTCCTGACTTTC.

This CDR3 reads CASSSQGFHYGYTF. The DNA of the CDR3 is TGCGCCAGCAGCTCACAGGGGTTTCACTATGGCTACACCTTC. The chain is built from TRBV5-1 and TRBJ1-2; 7 bases are a match to TRBD1. V trimming: 3 bases; J trimming: 3 bases; junction bases outside the gene matches: 5. The CDR3 covers 14 residues. CDR1 SGHRS and CDR2 YFSETQ come from the germline V gene.

CDR3 coding DNA: TGTGCCAGCAGCTTAGATTGGGCGGGAGTCCCGAATGAGCAGTTCTTC. This encodes CASSLDWAGVPNEQFF. The V and J genes are TRBV11-2 and TRBJ2-1; 7 bases match TRBD2. Germline V gene data show CDR1 as SGHAT and CDR2 as FQNNGV. V trimming: 0 bases; J trimming: 7 bases; junction bases outside the gene matches: 9. The CDR3 spans 16 residues.

The chain employs TRBV28 and TRBJ2-7, with a weak D call TRBD2 (7 bases). V dropped 6 bases and J dropped 5 bases, with 14 bases sitting between them. Germline V gene data show CDR1 as MDHEN and CDR2 as SYDVKM. The CDR3 covers 13 residues. In DNA, the CDR3 is TGTGCCAGCAGCGTTGGGGGGGGCAACGAGCAGTACTTC. This sequence encodes CASSVGGGNEQYF.

The V call is TRBV28, the J call TRBJ2-1; 10 nucleotides match TRBD2. Trimming removed 4 bases from V and 13 bases from J; junction bases left unmatched: 13. This CDR3 comprises 15 residues. Germline lookup yields CDR1 MDHEN and CDR2 SYDVKM. The CDR3 DNA is TGTGCCAGCAGTTCATCGGACACACTAGCGGGGTTTCAGTTCTTC. Its translation is CASSSSDTLAGFQFF.

The CDR3 DNA sequence: TGTGCCAGCAGCGTGGGGACTAGCGGGAGAGCCTACGAGCAGTACTTC. As protein: CASSVGTSGRAYEQYF. This chain joins TRBV5-4 and TRBJ2-7, with 14 bases identical to TRBD2. CDR3 length: 16 residues. V lost 4 bases, J lost 2 bases, and 5 bases stayed unmatched. Germline V lookup: CDR1 SGHNT, CDR2 YYREEE (reference sequence).